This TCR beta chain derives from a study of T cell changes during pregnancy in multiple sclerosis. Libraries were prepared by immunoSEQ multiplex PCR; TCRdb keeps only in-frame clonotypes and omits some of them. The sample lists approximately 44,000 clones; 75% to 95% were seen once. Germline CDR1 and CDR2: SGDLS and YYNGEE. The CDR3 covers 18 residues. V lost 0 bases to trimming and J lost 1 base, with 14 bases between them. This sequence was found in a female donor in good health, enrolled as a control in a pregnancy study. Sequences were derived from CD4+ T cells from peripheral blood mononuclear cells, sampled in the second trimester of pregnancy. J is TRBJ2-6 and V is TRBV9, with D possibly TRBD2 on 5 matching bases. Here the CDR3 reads CASSVAQAAVSGANVLTF. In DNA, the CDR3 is TGTGCCAGCAGCGTAGCCCAGGCAGCGGTGTCTGGGGCCAACGTCCTGACTTTC.